The 5 T cell receptor beta chains in this list originate from one sample, sequenced in a study of somatic mutations in cytotoxic T cells in rheumatoid arthritis. TCRdb's table, derived via immunoSEQ multiplex PCR, lists solely in-frame clones and lacks some. The sample records under 5,000 clones, around 78% being singletons. The starting material was CD8+ T cells sorted from blood, obtained at a follow-up visit. Receptors originate from a man between 35 and 55 years old with rheumatoid arthritis.

The genes are TRBV9 and TRBJ1-3; D is ambiguous. V lost 3 bases and J lost 3, with 16 bases in between. The V gene's germline CDR1 is SGDLS and CDR2 YYNGEE. This CDR3 is built from 16 residues. CDR3 sequence (DNA): TGTGCCAGCAGCGAGTCGGGTACACAGCTTGGAAACACCATATATTTT. It yields the protein CASSESGTQLGNTIYF.

This chain connects TRBV20-1 to TRBJ2-1; the D is unclear. V lost 0 bases and J lost 7, with 1 base in between. Germline V lookup: CDR1 DFQATT, CDR2 SNEGSKA (reference sequence). CDR3 length: 10 residues. The CDR3 region is CSARENEQFF. CDR3 coding DNA: TGCAGTGCTAGAGAGAATGAGCAGTTCTTC.

V gene TRBV7-2 combines with J gene TRBJ1-4; 10 bases map to TRBD1. CDR1 is SGHTA and CDR2 is FQGNSA in the germline V gene. With 6 bases clipped from V and 8 bases from J, the junction kept 12 bases outside the gene matches. This CDR3 region has 16 residues. DNA of the CDR3: TGTGCCAGCAGTTCCACTGGGACAGGGGAAGGGGAAAAACTGTTTTTT. Its translation is CASSSTGTGEGEKLFF.

The chain links TRBV11-1 to TRBJ1-5; tentatively, D is TRBD1 (6 bases). The CDR3 consists of 15 residues. V was pared by 3 bases and J by 7 bases, with 16 bases between. Germline V gene data show CDR1 as SGHAT and CDR2 as FQDESV (reference sequence). CDR3 nucleotides: TGTGCCAGCAGCTTGACACAGGGACCGAGCCAGCCCCAGCATTTT. Translation gives CASSLTQGPSQPQHF.

This clone showed up just a few times. The genes are TRBV9 and TRBJ2-1, with D maybe TRBD2 (7 bases). The V gene lost 4 bases and the J gene lost 0 bases, with 29 bases spanning the gap. Per the germline V gene, CDR1 is SGDLS and CDR2 is YYNGEE. The CDR3 is 21 amino acids. Here the CDR3 reads CASSPGEREGIMARSYNEQFF. The CDR3 nucleotides are TGTGCCAGCAGCCCAGGGGAGAGGGAGGGTATAATGGCGCGCTCCTACAATGAGCAGTTCTTC.